The clone carrying this TCR beta chain was found a few times. Under the authors' procedure: By means of reference gene primer amplification, nucleated cell counts were estimated. Here immunoSEQ multiplex PCR was the method, and the copy in TCRdb shows in-frame clones only, minus some. V and J calls and clone size come straight from that table; D and trimming were deduced from the DNA. The repertoire holds roughly 500,000 clones, with approximately 85% as singletons. This sample was taken from a study of blood T cell repertoires in COVID-19. Across the study: Italy, Spain and the United States were the sources of the convalescent and acute COVID-19 samples. The cDNA or gDNA used as material had been derived from T cells, B-cell-depleted T cells, or PBMCs.

The V end was cut by 7 bases, the J end by 11 bases, with 21 bases between. The CDR3 length is 13 residues. Per the germline V gene, CDR1 is MDHEN and CDR2 is SYDVKM. Specimen: peripheral blood. The chain carries TRBV28 and TRBJ2-7, with D perhaps TRBD1 (5 bases). The TCR originated in a human donor in a cohort sampled during active COVID-19. This chain's CDR3 is CASTLGLGLKKYF. DNA for the CDR3: TGTGCCAGCACTCTAGGGTTGGGGCTCAAAAAGTACTTC.